This T cell receptor (beta chain) was recorded in a study of cytomegalovirus exposure and HLA in healthy donors. Study-level findings and limits: The presence/absence work took it that sequencing depth was about the same across donors.

A remark on this clone: Antigen: not known.

Primers included in the PCR were 60 Vbeta and 13 Jbeta primers. Clones were sequenced by immunoSEQ multiplex PCR, and TCRdb holds only the in-frame ones, with some missing. The table lists under 250,000 clones, 79% of them singletons, with 3.5% to 5% in the top ten. Per germline, CDR1 SQVTM and CDR2 ANQGSEA. The trim removed 7 bases at V and 8 bases at J, leaving 8 bases unmatched. The CDR3 length is 13 residues. This receptor was identified in a woman aged 25 to 39 in good health and CMV-seropositive. Sequenced material: PBMCs. V usage is TRBV29-1 and J usage is TRBJ2-4; 10 nucleotides match TRBD1. For the CDR3, the DNA is TGCAGCGCCTCCGGACAGGGGGAATACATTCAGTACTTC. Translation gives CSASGQGEYIQYF.